This T cell receptor beta chain was profiled in a study of shared clonotypes between healthy human individuals (dated by TCRdb to the early 2020s). Looking at the study overall: The cohort comprised a couple of women and three men aged 18 to 49 years. Per donor, three plates each were used for CD4 naive and CD4 memory, two for CD8 naive, and one for CD8 memory. To estimate repertoire size and how much clonotype sharing occurs between individuals, the study deeply sequenced the blood TCR repertoires of roughly 5 healthy adults. To increase sequencing depth and limit assay-specific biases, TCR repertoire library preparation and sequencing were carried out by different laboratories using diverse techniques. Leukapheresis yielded between about 0.94 and 9.5 billion PBMCs per donor.

What the study reported, not specific to this receptor: The small number of donors limited the genetic and exposure-history diversity represented. Compared with non-shared clonotypes, clonotypes shared by all four sorted-subset donors had higher generation probabilities. Only blood was sampled, and tissue TCR repertoires likely differ from those in blood. Estimated clonotype richness was generally larger for naive than for memory subsets. Even with the large sequencing depth, rarefaction of the sorted-subset datasets indicated that sequencing was incomplete. Based on pairwise subsampling, the degree of clonotype sharing among donors was expected to be affected by sequencing depth. Sharing across several donors was observed for approximately 5% of naive CD4, around 3.5% of naive CD8, about 2.3% of memory CD4, and around 0.4% of memory CD8 clonotypes.

This clone was observed a few times. The antigen it binds to is not known. Base-call qualities are not available, and no considerably larger clone is one nucleotide away. The donors were healthy, HIV-negative adults with no recently reported acute infections or vaccinations. All donors were Caucasian adults living in Nashville, Tennessee, USA. Magnetic negative selection was used to enrich CD4+ T cells, after which naive cells were positively selected on CD45RA and the negative fraction became the memory subset. Blood was collected by leukapheresis, and PBMCs were isolated by Ficoll-Histopaque density gradient centrifugation and then cryopreserved in liquid nitrogen vapor phase. Analytical flow cytometry was used to check the purity and quantity of each magnetically sorted T cell population. Genomic DNA was isolated from every sorted fraction and measured by UV absorbance on a Nanodrop 2000c. Using the deep immunoSEQ assay, multiplex PCR amplified TCR CDR3 regions from genomic DNA. Extracted genomic DNA from each cell subset was spread evenly across all wells of several immunoSEQ 96-well plates, with each plate serving as a replicate. For sorted subsets, approximately 190 ng genomic DNA, equal to tens of thousands of T cell genomes, was loaded into each replicate PCR. Purified libraries were quantified with a Qubit 3.0 fluorometer, sized on a Bioanalyzer 2100, and re-quantified with the KAPA Library Quantification kit. Every immunoSEQ 96-well plate was sequenced on a separate single-read 150-cycle Illumina NextSeq 550 flow cell. For the original study's pipeline: Because only junctional sequences without quality scores were contained in the immunoSEQ output, filtering matching that applied to full-length reads could not be performed. To assign V/J genes and CDR3, sequences were annotated using PyIR, a Python wrapper for IgBLAST v1.9, with IMGT germline references. Reads with weak V/J assignments (E-value above 1e-6), missing CDR3, stop codons, out-of-frame junctions, or ambiguous translated residues were removed. V3J clonotypes were defined as sequences sharing an identical inferred V gene, J gene, and CDR3 amino acid sequence. To compute the percentage overlap between repertoires, the number of shared unique clonotypes was divided by the size of the smaller repertoire. RTK rarefaction, the Chao1 estimator, and Recon v2.1 estimates of unobserved clonotypes were used to assess repertoire richness. OLGA was used to compute generation probabilities for all TCRbeta clonotypes that the gDNA method yielded from a few donors. TCRdb re-hosts the immuneACCESS table, in-frame sequences only. Its copies lack some clones; in the studies checked, an unresolved V gene accounts for under half of them, and the cause for the rest is not known. The DNA was the basis for D and trimming; V, J and clone size are from that table. The sample table shows fewer than 3 million clones, and 85% to 95% are seen once. The top ten hold roughly 0.34% of the sample.

Taken from the germline V gene, the CDR1 and CDR2 loops are SQVTM and ANQGSEA. Trimmed from V: 3 bases; trimmed from J: 7 bases; junction bases lacking a gene match: 17. Taken from cysteine to phenylalanine, the CDR3 has 18 residues. Only CDR3 DNA is held: 54 bases, read in frame from base 1. The sequenced material came from naive CD4+ T cells from PBMCs. The sample's cell subset or site label, decoded: CD45RA+ positively selected. The chain is assembled from TRBV29-1 and TRBJ2-1, and 11 bases in between align with TRBD2. This sequence was found in a man between 18 and 35 years old in good health. Some clones in this sample may be carry-over from other donors' samples. The DNA sequence is given as TGCAGCGTTGATTTTTCCTCCATAGCGGGAGGGCCTTGGAATGAGCAGTTCTTC. Its translation reads: CSVDFSSIAGGPWNEQFF.